Here is one T cell receptor (beta chain) with its context. The antigen it binds to is not known. The input lacks base qualities; no much larger clone sits a single base away. Counted from cysteine to phenylalanine, this CDR3 has 15 amino acids. Only the CDR3 part of the read is kept: 45 bases, read in frame from the first base. V and J are trimmed by 6 bases and 7 bases, and the gene matches miss 8 bases of the junction. CDR1 and CDR2, per the germline V gene (reference sequence), are MNHEY and SMNVEV. The collaborating institutions used their own protocols to collect whole blood in K2EDTA tubes. Collaborator samples were shipped for TCRbeta analysis as frozen whole blood, isolated PBMCs, or DNA extracted from either sample type. The sample is drawn from a study of blood T cell repertoires in COVID-19 (dated by TCRdb to about 2020). About the study as a whole: Samples from collaborators originated in the United States, Italy and Spain and spanned both the acute and convalescent phases of COVID-19. Sample metadata almost always included a de-identified subject ID, COVID-19 status, age in years and sex. The dataset comprised deeply sampled blood TCRbeta repertoires from subjects exposed to, actively infected with, or recovered from COVID-19. Where HLA class I and class II types were available, the types were taken from metadata supplied by the sample provider, not from assay-based typing. The samples were drawn from two sources: the first 160 participants of the ongoing ImmuneRACE study, and 1,000 to 1,500 subjects contributed by 6 global collaborators. The prospective study material was composed of cDNA or gDNA derived from T cells, B-cell-depleted T cells, or PBMCs. A freely available public database, intended as a resource for researchers studying the immune response to SARS-CoV-2, is where the repertoires were released.

TCRbeta CDR3 regions were amplified from genomic DNA by means of the immunoSEQ Assay, a bias-controlled multiplex PCR. Per the original workflow: Within the assay, amplification of reference gene primers was used to estimate how many nucleated cells each sample contained. To quantify the absolute abundance of each unique TCRbeta CDR3 rearrangement, sequence reads were collapsed and filtered. For each sample, productive Simpson clonality was calculated as the square root of Simpson's diversity index over productive rearrangements. As stored in TCRdb, this immuneACCESS dataset retains in-frame rearrangements with V and J assigned. A fraction of the clones does not appear; measured against another copy, unresolved V genes explain less than half of the discrepancy, and the remainder lacks a known reason. That table is the source of V, J and clone size, and D and trimming were worked out from the DNA. This sample lists approximately 280,000 clones; 75% to 90% were detected once. Of the sample, around 2% is held by the ten largest clones.

General study outcomes and caveats: How much clinical and demographic metadata was included differed by source and by participant, and the metadata was provided uncurated.

This receptor chain uses TRBV27 and TRBJ1-6, with 8 bases in between that match TRBD1. This sequence originates from a middle-aged man with acute or convalescent COVID-19. The sequenced sample was peripheral blood. At the DNA level, the sequence is TGTGCCAGCAGGGGTTGGGGACAGGAGAATTCACCCCTCCACTTT. Its protein is CASRGWGQENSPLHF.